Listed below are T cell receptor beta chains from one sample, sequenced in a study of blood T cell repertoires in COVID-19. Some clones are missing from TCRdb's copy, which holds only in-frame ones; the method was immunoSEQ multiplex PCR. The sample includes some 100,000 clones, roughly 80% of them seen just once. Sequenced: peripheral blood. Source of these receptors: a man in his sixties with acute or convalescent COVID-19. The conserved cysteine and the conserved F or W are not part of the CDR3 here. Each record gives: J gene, clone size, V gene, CDR3 length, CDR3 protein. Clone size appears in some rows only: once, few, many, or a class for an expanded clone.

j_gene: TRBJ2-7
abundance: .
v_gene: TRBV4-1
len: 14
CDR3aa: ASSQGGTSGRYEQY

j_gene: TRBJ1-5
abundance: .
v_gene: TRBV6-6
len: 12
CDR3aa: ASSYSGGNQPQH

j_gene: TRBJ1-1
abundance: few
v_gene: TRBV10-3
len: 13
CDR3aa: AISSLTGTSTEAF

j_gene: TRBJ2-2
abundance: .
v_gene: TRBV10-3
len: 10
CDR3aa: ATGIHTGELF

j_gene: TRBJ2-5
abundance: .
v_gene: TRBV11-3
len: 9
CDR3aa: ASRTQETQY

j_gene: TRBJ2-5
abundance: .
v_gene: TRBV3-1/TRBV3-2
len: 14
CDR3aa: ASSPGPTGGTETQY

j_gene: TRBJ2-2
abundance: .
v_gene: TRBV19
len: 15
CDR3aa: ASTSRGGGARTGELF

j_gene: TRBJ1-4
abundance: .
v_gene: TRBV18
len: 14
CDR3aa: ASSSGQGATNEKLF

j_gene: TRBJ1-2
abundance: once
v_gene: TRBV18
len: 12
CDR3aa: ASSLKGDIYGYT

j_gene: TRBJ1-1
abundance: few
v_gene: TRBV3-1/TRBV3-2
len: 11
CDR3aa: ASSHGRNTEAF

j_gene: TRBJ2-1
abundance: .
v_gene: TRBV28
len: 9
CDR3aa: ASTRASGRI

j_gene: TRBJ1-5
abundance: once
v_gene: TRBV12-5
len: 11
CDR3aa: ASGFGADQPQH

j_gene: TRBJ1-3
abundance: once
v_gene: TRBV7-2
len: 14
CDR3aa: ASSQTGKTSGNTIY

j_gene: TRBJ2-7
abundance: .
v_gene: TRBV6-2/TRBV6-3
len: 13
CDR3aa: ASSYQREGPYEQY

j_gene: TRBJ1-5
abundance: .
v_gene: TRBV7-8
len: 11
CDR3aa: ASSQGQNQPQH

j_gene: TRBJ2-5
abundance: .
v_gene: TRBV25-1
len: 16
CDR3aa: ASSEPGLAGGPGETQY

j_gene: TRBJ1-1
abundance: .
v_gene: TRBV5-6
len: 12
CDR3aa: ASSFTGGSTEAF

j_gene: TRBJ1-5
abundance: .
v_gene: TRBV7-9
len: 13
CDR3aa: ASSLVGGGNQPQH

j_gene: TRBJ1-1
abundance: once
v_gene: TRBV5-6
len: 13
CDR3aa: ASSGRTGYKNEAF

j_gene: TRBJ2-1
abundance: .
v_gene: TRBV9
len: 10
CDR3aa: AGPGGFDEQF

j_gene: TRBJ1-1
abundance: .
v_gene: TRBV27
len: 10
CDR3aa: ASRNGNTEAF

j_gene: TRBJ1-5
abundance: .
v_gene: TRBV19
len: 10
CDR3aa: AGNRDGQPQH

j_gene: TRBJ2-7
abundance: .
v_gene: TRBV15
len: 10
CDR3aa: ATNQGQDEQY

j_gene: TRBJ2-3
abundance: .
v_gene: TRBV19
len: 14
CDR3aa: ASSIWLSSYTDTQY

j_gene: TRBJ1-1
abundance: .
v_gene: TRBV7-2
len: 12
CDR3aa: ASSYHRSNTEAF

j_gene: TRBJ2-3
abundance: .
v_gene: TRBV2
len: 11
CDR3aa: ASRSGAADTQY

j_gene: TRBJ2-2
abundance: .
v_gene: TRBV7-8
len: 15
CDR3aa: ASSLVSRARGAGELF

j_gene: TRBJ1-2
abundance: .
v_gene: TRBV6-6
len: 11
CDR3aa: ASNARGDYGYT

j_gene: TRBJ2-2
abundance: .
v_gene: TRBV4-3
len: 13
CDR3aa: ASSQDWTRSGELF

j_gene: TRBJ2-2
abundance: .
v_gene: TRBV7-2
len: 12
CDR3aa: ASSLDLRGGELF

j_gene: TRBJ2-2
abundance: .
v_gene: TRBV5-1
len: 15
CDR3aa: ASRGGLPVARGGELF

j_gene: TRBJ1-3
abundance: .
v_gene: TRBV7-2
len: 14
CDR3aa: ASSLATALSGNTIY

j_gene: TRBJ1-2
abundance: many
v_gene: TRBV14
len: 14
CDR3aa: ASSQVGQGIDYGYT

j_gene: TRBJ1-5
abundance: .
v_gene: TRBV3-1/TRBV3-2
len: 12
CDR3aa: ASSQGGRNQPQH

j_gene: TRBJ2-7
abundance: .
v_gene: TRBV21-1
len: 15
CDR3aa: ASSRKERVSLPYEQY

j_gene: TRBJ2-7
abundance: .
v_gene: TRBV6-5
len: 12
CDR3aa: ASSSRVSPYEQY

j_gene: TRBJ2-7
abundance: once
v_gene: TRBV6-5
len: 12
CDR3aa: ASSRGQGAYEQY

j_gene: TRBJ1-5
abundance: once
v_gene: TRBV3-1/TRBV3-2
len: 17
CDR3aa: ASSQGQGRPQFCNQPQH

j_gene: TRBJ2-2
abundance: .
v_gene: TRBV20-1
len: 11
CDR3aa: SASDPNTGELF

j_gene: TRBJ1-4
abundance: .
v_gene: TRBV7-2
len: 11
CDR3aa: ASSLGTGGKLF

j_gene: TRBJ2-2
abundance: .
v_gene: TRBV15
len: 14
CDR3aa: ATSIDRGANTGELF

j_gene: TRBJ1-4
abundance: once
v_gene: TRBV27
len: 13
CDR3aa: ASSLTGLSNEKLF

j_gene: TRBJ2-3
abundance: .
v_gene: TRBV3-1/TRBV3-2
len: 14
CDR3aa: ASSRQRGGYTDTQY

j_gene: TRBJ1-1
abundance: .
v_gene: TRBV6-2/TRBV6-3
len: 11
CDR3aa: ASSYALPGEAF

j_gene: TRBJ2-5
abundance: .
v_gene: TRBV4-1
len: 14
CDR3aa: ASSQAPTGLQETQY

j_gene: TRBJ1-3
abundance: .
v_gene: TRBV3-1/TRBV3-2
len: 16
CDR3aa: ASSQERGWVDSGNTIY

j_gene: TRBJ2-7
abundance: .
v_gene: TRBV19
len: 13
CDR3aa: ASSIKGATRGEQY

j_gene: TRBJ1-4
abundance: .
v_gene: TRBV30
len: 12
CDR3aa: GSSRNINNEKLF

j_gene: TRBJ2-3
abundance: .
v_gene: TRBV9
len: 13
CDR3aa: ASSPRGRFTDTQY

j_gene: TRBJ2-5
abundance: once
v_gene: TRBV18
len: 11
CDR3aa: ASSRDREKTQY

j_gene: TRBJ1-4
abundance: many
v_gene: TRBV6-5
len: 12
CDR3aa: ASSYTQGAEKLF

j_gene: TRBJ2-2
abundance: .
v_gene: TRBV6-4
len: 12
CDR3aa: ASGGQGATGELF

j_gene: TRBJ2-5
abundance: .
v_gene: TRBV2
len: 12
CDR3aa: ASNQGWAQETQY

j_gene: TRBJ1-1
abundance: .
v_gene: TRBV7-9
len: 11
CDR3aa: ASSLARQTEAF

j_gene: TRBJ2-3
abundance: .
v_gene: TRBV10-1
len: 13
CDR3aa: ASSAGLAMMDTQY

j_gene: TRBJ2-3
abundance: .
v_gene: TRBV20-1
len: 15
CDR3aa: SASSVGLAGATDTQY